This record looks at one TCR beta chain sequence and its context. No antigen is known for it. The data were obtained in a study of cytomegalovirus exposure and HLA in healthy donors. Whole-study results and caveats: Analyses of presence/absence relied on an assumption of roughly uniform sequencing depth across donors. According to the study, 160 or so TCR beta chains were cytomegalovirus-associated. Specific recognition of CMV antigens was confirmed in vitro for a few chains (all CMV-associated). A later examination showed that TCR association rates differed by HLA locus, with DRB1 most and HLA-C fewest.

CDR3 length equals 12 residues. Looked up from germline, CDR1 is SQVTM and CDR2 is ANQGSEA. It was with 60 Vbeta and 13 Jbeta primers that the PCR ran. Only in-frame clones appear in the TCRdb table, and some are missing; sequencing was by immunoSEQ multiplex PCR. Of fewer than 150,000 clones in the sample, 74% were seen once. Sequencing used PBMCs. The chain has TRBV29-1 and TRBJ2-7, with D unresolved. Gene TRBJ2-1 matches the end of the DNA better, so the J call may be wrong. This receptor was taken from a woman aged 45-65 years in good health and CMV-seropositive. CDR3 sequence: CSVDLADNEQFF. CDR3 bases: TGCAGCGTTGATTTGGCTGACAATGAGCAGTTCTTC.